These 24 T cell receptor beta chains originate from one sample sequenced in a study of vaccination effects on CD4 cells after COVID-19. Sequencing was preceded by expansion of antigen-specific CD4+ T cells with viral peptide pools in the ViraFEST assay. It was after nine to ten days of culture that CD4+ T cells were isolated. Nucleocapsid antibody tests were negative, and the vaccine recipients had no prior SARS-CoV-2 infection. For these receptors, no antigen is known. The data were produced by immunoSEQ multiplex PCR, yet TCRdb's version contains in-frame clones alone and is incomplete. The table has 70,000 to 75,000 clones, over 65% seen once; the top ten hold roughly 4%. The input for sequencing was CD4+ T cells from PBMCs cultured with HCoV-OC43 spike peptides, taken before COVID-19 vaccination. Subset here: HCoV-OC43 spike overlapping peptide pool stimulation. The receptors were gathered from a human donor who received a COVID-19 vaccine.

The chain combines TRBV5-6 with TRBJ1-2; 9 bases agree with TRBD1. The V gene end was trimmed by 4 bases and the J gene end by 4 bases; junction bases not matched to a gene: 5. The CDR3 has 14 amino acids. Germline CDR1 reads SGHDT; CDR2 reads YYEEEE. CDR3 region: CASSVGQGGYGYTF. The CDR3 bases are TGTGCCAGCAGCGTGGGACAGGGAGGCTATGGCTACACCTTC.

The chain uses TRBV6-5 and TRBJ1-3; the D gene is possibly TRBD1 (5 bases). V lost 2 bases and J lost 2, with 7 bases in between. The CDR3 is 14 amino acids. Germline lookup yields CDR1 MNHEY and CDR2 SVGAGI. The CDR3 here is CASSYGGTGNTIYF. Written as DNA, the CDR3 is TGTGCCAGCAGTTACGGGGGTACTGGAAACACCATATATTTT.

The V call is TRBV29-1, the J call TRBJ1-1; TRBD1 matches at 8 bases. Germline V gives CDR1 SQVTM, CDR2 ANQGSEA. The CDR3 consists of 12 residues. The ends lost 6 bases at V and 7 bases at J; junction bases unmatched: 7. The CDR3 region is CSVGTGRGEAFF. The DNA of the CDR3 is TGCAGCGTCGGGACAGGCAGGGGTGAAGCTTTCTTT.

This clone appeared once. The CDR3 loop reads CASSLAPQGSSTDTQYF. CDR3 bases: TGCGCCAGCAGCTTGGCACCGCAGGGCTCTAGCACAGATACGCAGTATTTT. The chain carries TRBV5-1 and TRBJ2-3, with TRBD1 as a possible D gene (5 bases). V was cut by 0 bases and J by 0 bases, with 14 bases left in between. This CDR3 has 17 amino acids. Germline values: CDR1 SGHRS, CDR2 YFSETQ. Based on the CDR3 plus reference TRBV5-1 and TRBJ2-3, the full variable domain is KAGVTQTPRYLIKTRGQQVTLSCSPISGHRSVSWYQQTPGQGLQFLFEYFSETQRNKGNFPGRFSGRQFSNSRSEMNVSTLELGDSALYLCASSLAPQGSSTDTQYFGPGTRLTVL.

The rearrangement joins TRBV5-1 to TRBJ1-4, with D unresolved. CDR1 and CDR2 from the germline V gene are SGHRS and YFSETQ. The ends were cut back, 0 bases at V and 1 base at J, with 10 bases in the middle. The CDR3 runs 16 residues. The CDR3 spells CASSLVPSGTNEKLFF. The CDR3 DNA reads TGCGCCAGCAGCTTGGTTCCCTCAGGAACTAATGAAAAACTGTTTTTT.

The V call is TRBV28, the J call TRBJ1-4, with 9 positions matching TRBD1. V shed 5 bases, J shed 10 bases, and the junction held 8 bases outside the gene matches. Germline CDR1 reads MDHEN; CDR2 reads SYDVKM. The CDR3 has 14 amino acids. The CDR3 sequence is CASSRTGGDRKLFF. The DNA for the CDR3 is TGTGCCAGCAGTCGCACAGGGGGCGACAGAAAACTGTTTTTT.

The chain combines TRBV28 with TRBJ1-1; D might be TRBD1 (5 bases). Germline CDR1 reads MDHEN; CDR2 reads SYDVKM. The ends were cut back, 5 bases at V and 9 bases at J, with 13 bases in the middle. The CDR3 is 12 amino acids. The CDR3 sequence is CASSTGEFKAFF. In DNA form, the CDR3 reads TGTGCCAGCAGTACGGGGGAGTTTAAAGCTTTCTTT. The full variable domain, its missing parts supplied by reference TRBV28 and TRBJ1-1, is DVKVTQSSRYLVKRTGEKVFLECVQDMDHENMFWYRQDPGLGLRLIYFSYDVKMKEKGDIPEGYSVSREKKERFSLILESASTNQTSMYLCASSTGEFKAFFGQGTRLTVV.

The rearrangement joins TRBV4-1 to TRBJ1-3; D not resolved. The CDR3 runs to 14 residues. Germline V CDR1 and CDR2: MGHRA, YSYEKL. V lost 4 bases to trimming and J lost 0 bases, with 7 bases between them. The CDR3 is CASSREFSGNTIYF. CDR3 DNA: TGCGCCAGCAGCCGGGAGTTCTCTGGAAACACCATATATTTT.

This clone was seen a single time. The chain is built from TRBV5-4 and TRBJ1-4; D might be TRBD1 (5 bases). The germline V gene has CDR1 SGHNT and CDR2 YYREEE (reference sequence). The CDR3 extends over 14 amino acids. V lost 4 bases and J 8 bases, leaving 15 bases between the germline ends. The CDR3 sequence is CASSPGVGGEKLFF. CDR3 in DNA: TGTGCCAGCAGCCCCGGGGTCGGGGGAGAAAAACTGTTTTTT.

This clone was seen more than once but under ten times. This rearrangement joins TRBV6-2 or TRBV6-3 to TRBJ1-1; D perhaps matches TRBD1 (6 bases). CDR3 length equals 17 residues. Germline lookup yields CDR1 MNHEY and CDR2 SVGEGT. Trimming took off 2 bases at V and 4 bases at J, with 20 bases between the two ends. The CDR3 region has the DNA TGTGCCAGCAGTTACAGGGCAGGGGCAGGTTTAGCCACTGAAGCTTTCTTT. Its translation: CASSYRAGAGLATEAFF.

CDR3 DNA: TGCGCCAGCAGCCCGGACGGGCCTCTTAATTCACCCCTCCACTTT. Encoded protein: CASSPDGPLNSPLHF. V is TRBV5-1 and J is TRBJ1-6; D remains unclear. Trimming took off 4 bases at V and 6 bases at J, with 14 bases between the two ends. The CDR3 is 15 residues long. The germline CDR1 and CDR2 sequences are SGHRS and YFSETQ.

The chain is built from TRBV2 and TRBJ2-5; 8 positions match TRBD2. V shed 5 bases, J shed 4 bases, and the junction held 3 bases outside the gene matches. CDR1 SNHLY and CDR2 FYNNEI come from the germline V gene. The CDR3 totals 13 residues. CDR3: CASSRGLGETQYF. In nucleotides, the CDR3 is TGTGCCAGCAGTCGGGGACTAGGAGAGACCCAGTACTTC.

The chain recombines TRBV7-2 with TRBJ2-3; 10 bases fit TRBD1. V gave up 3 bases and J gave up 4 bases; unmatched junction bases: 4. Germline V CDR1 and CDR2: SGHTA, FQGNSA. The CDR3 consists of 15 residues. The CDR3 sequence is CASSLAGQGSDTQYF. For the CDR3, the DNA is TGTGCCAGCAGCTTGGCGGGACAGGGGTCAGATACGCAGTATTTT.

This clone was picked up a small number of times. The chain recombines TRBV6-1 with TRBJ2-2; 11 positions match TRBD1. V was clipped by 4 bases and J by 5 bases; unmatched bases: 6. The CDR3 contains 16 residues. CDR1 and CDR2 (germline): MNHNS, SASEGT. The CDR3 bases are TGTGCCAGCAGTGTTACCGGGACAGGGGGTACCGGGGAGCTGTTTTTT. Its protein is CASSVTGTGGTGELFF.

The rearrangement uses TRBV6-1 and TRBJ1-5; TRBD1 matches 7 bases. The CDR3 is 17 residues long. Trimming cost V 1 base and J 7 bases; bases outside gene matches: 13. Germline CDR1 reads MNHNS; CDR2 reads SASEGT. The CDR3 nucleotides are TGTGCCAGCAGTGAAGAACATTGGGAGGCAGGGGGACAGCCCCAGCATTTT. Translated, it gives CASSEEHWEAGGQPQHF.

This chain links TRBV27 with TRBJ1-5; a possible D gene is TRBD1 (6 bases). Trimming stripped 4 bases from V and 6 bases from J, with 13 bases between. The CDR3 contains 14 residues. Germline values: CDR1 MNHEY, CDR2 SMNVEV (reference sequence). The CDR3 bases are TGTGCCAGCAGTTCAGGACAGCTATCTCAGCCCCAGCATTTT. It codes for CASSSGQLSQPQHF.

The rearrangement uses TRBV27 and TRBJ1-5, with no clear D. The V end lost 5 bases, the J end lost 0 bases, and 11 bases lay between the germline ends. Germline V gene sequence: CDR1 MNHEY, CDR2 SMNVEV (reference sequence). The CDR3 loop spans 15 amino acids. CDR3 residues: CASSPLGSSNQPQHF. The CDR3 region has the DNA TGTGCCAGCAGTCCCCTCGGCAGTAGCAATCAGCCCCAGCATTTT.

This clone occurred once. This CDR3 is CASRRSRYNEQFF. CDR3 bases: TGTGCCAGCAGAAGAAGTCGATACAATGAGCAGTTCTTC. The chain carries TRBV6-6 and TRBJ2-1; D unresolved. Per germline, CDR1 MNHNY and CDR2 SVGAGI (reference sequence). The V end was cut by 6 bases, the J end by 4 bases, with 10 bases between. This CDR3 has 13 amino acids.

This chain joins TRBV15 and TRBJ1-1; D unresolved. Germline V gives CDR1 LNHNV, CDR2 YYDKDF (reference sequence). CDR3 length equals 12 residues. Deletions cut 6 bases from V and 1 base from J, with 6 bases between. DNA of the CDR3: TGTGCCACCAGGACCAAGAACACTGAAGCTTTCTTT. Protein: CATRTKNTEAFF.

The chain links TRBV5-4 to TRBJ2-3, with D maybe TRBD2 (5 bases). Germline lookup yields CDR1 SGHNT and CDR2 YYREEE (reference sequence). The CDR3 spans 13 residues. Trimming removed 2 bases at V and 6 bases at J, with 10 bases between. The CDR3 spells CASSFERGDTQYF. CDR3 bases: TGTGCCAGCAGCTTTGAGAGAGGGGATACGCAGTATTTT. The complete variable domain, with remaining parts taken from reference TRBV5-4 and TRBJ2-3, reads ETGVTQSPTHLIKTRGQQVTLRCSSQSGHNTVSWYQQALGQGPQFIFQYYREEENGRGNFPPRFSGLQFPNYSSELNVNALELDDSALYLCASSFERGDTQYFGPGTRLTVL.

This clone was observed a few times. The gene calls are TRBV10-2 and TRBJ2-7; no firm D call. This CDR3 comprises 12 residues. The ends were cut back, 6 bases at V and 11 bases at J, with 17 bases in the middle. Germline assignment: CDR1 WSHSY and CDR2 SAAADI. The CDR3 nucleotides are TGCGCCAGCAGGGATCAGAAGTGGGCGGAGTACGTC. It encodes CASRDQKWAEYV.

This chain joins TRBV11-2 and TRBJ2-2, with D possibly TRBD2 on 5 matching bases. V dropped 3 bases and J dropped 6 bases, with 20 bases sitting between them. This CDR3 is built from 17 residues. Germline assignment: CDR1 SGHAT and CDR2 FQNNGV. CDR3 protein: CASSFRPSFTTSGELFF. The CDR3 DNA sequence: TGTGCCAGCAGCTTTAGACCTAGCTTTACGACGTCCGGGGAGCTGTTTTTT.

The CDR3 DNA is TGTGCCAGCAGTGACGGATACTCTGGAAACACCATATATTTT. Translation: CASSDGYSGNTIYF. The chain couples TRBV2 to TRBJ1-3; no clear D. This CDR3 spans 14 amino acids. Trimming shortened V by 3 bases and J by 0 bases, and 6 bases separated the two germline ends. Germline assignment: CDR1 SNHLY and CDR2 FYNNEI. The full variable domain, its missing parts supplied by reference TRBV2 and TRBJ1-3, is EPEVTQTPSHQVTQMGQEVILRCVPISNHLYFYWYRQILGQKVEFLVSFYNNEISEKSEIFDDQFSVERPDGSNFTLKIRSTKLEDSAMYFCASSDGYSGNTIYFGEGSWLTVV.

The V and J genes are TRBV5-1 and TRBJ2-1; TRBD1 matches at 7 bases. The germline V gene has CDR1 SGHRS and CDR2 YFSETQ. Losses at the gene ends were 5 bases for V and 4 bases for J; bases not matched to a gene: 9. The CDR3 is made up of 15 amino acids. The CDR3: CASRPQGIGYNEQFF. As DNA, the CDR3 is TGCGCCAGCAGACCACAGGGGATTGGGTACAATGAGCAGTTCTTC.